Given below is one TCR beta chain in context. The antigen is unknown. A sample-barcoded 5' primer and a J-beta primer mix were used in a second PCR of about 7 to 12 cycles. TCRdb re-analysed the 5' RACE reads in MiXCR, keeping a single row per CDR3 protein. The data contain 1.5 million to 1.8 million distinct CDR3 sequences, about 42% of them singletons. The CDR3 sequence is 11 residues long. The germline CDR1 and CDR2 sequences are WSHSY and SAAADI. The record originates from a study of blood T cells in healthy people across ages. Every sample gave at least 5 micrograms of total RNA when it was extracted. Study-wide points: Among T cells, TCR beta diversity per million cells dropped roughly linearly as age rose.

Source material: blood. This clonotype originated in a woman younger than 35 in good health. The chain combines TRBV10-2 with TRBJ2-4; D uncertain. With the DNA end fitting TRBJ2-7 better, the J assignment may be wrong. The CDR3 here is CASTQLYEQYF. Written as DNA, the CDR3 is TGCGCCAGCACTCAGCTCTACGAGCAGTACTTC.